This T cell receptor (beta chain) was captured by sequencing in a study of blood T cell repertoires in COVID-19. Study-level background: Sample material is recorded as cDNA or gDNA derived from T cells, B-cell-depleted T cells, or PBMCs.

Germline V lookup: CDR1 SGHTA, CDR2 FQGNSA. V lost 5 bases and J lost 8; bases outside the gene matches: 8. This CDR3 has 13 amino acids. For this clone: Other DNA sequences in the sample encode the same CDR3.

Per the original data handling: Nucleated cell counts were estimated from reference gene primer amplification. Some clones are missing from TCRdb's copy, which holds only in-frame ones; the method was immunoSEQ multiplex PCR. Clonal size and the V and J genes are those of that table, whereas D and trimming came from the DNA. Of 95,000 or so clones listed, 70% to 80% are singletons. V is TRBV7-2 and J is TRBJ1-2, with 7 positions matching TRBD1. This TCR came from a woman at least 80 years old with active or convalescent COVID-19. Sequencing was done on a sample of peripheral blood. CDR3 sequence: CASSPDRVRGYTF. The CDR3 region has the DNA TGTGCCAGCAGCCCCGACAGGGTAAGGGGCTACACCTTC.